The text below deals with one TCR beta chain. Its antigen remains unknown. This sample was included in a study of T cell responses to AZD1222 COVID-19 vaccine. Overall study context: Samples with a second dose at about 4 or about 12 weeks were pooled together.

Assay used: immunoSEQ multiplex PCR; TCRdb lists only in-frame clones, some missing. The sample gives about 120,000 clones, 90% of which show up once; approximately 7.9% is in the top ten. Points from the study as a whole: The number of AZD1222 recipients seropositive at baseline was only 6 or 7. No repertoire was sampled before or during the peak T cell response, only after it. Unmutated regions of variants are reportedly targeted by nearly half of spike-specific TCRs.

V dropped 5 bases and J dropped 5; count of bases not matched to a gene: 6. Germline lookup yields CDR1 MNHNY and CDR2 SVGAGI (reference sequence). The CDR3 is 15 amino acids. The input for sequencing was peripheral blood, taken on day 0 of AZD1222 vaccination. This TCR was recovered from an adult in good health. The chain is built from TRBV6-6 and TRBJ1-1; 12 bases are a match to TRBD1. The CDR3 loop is CASSTGQGAVTEAFF. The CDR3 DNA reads TGTGCCAGCAGTACGGGACAGGGGGCTGTAACTGAAGCTTTCTTT.